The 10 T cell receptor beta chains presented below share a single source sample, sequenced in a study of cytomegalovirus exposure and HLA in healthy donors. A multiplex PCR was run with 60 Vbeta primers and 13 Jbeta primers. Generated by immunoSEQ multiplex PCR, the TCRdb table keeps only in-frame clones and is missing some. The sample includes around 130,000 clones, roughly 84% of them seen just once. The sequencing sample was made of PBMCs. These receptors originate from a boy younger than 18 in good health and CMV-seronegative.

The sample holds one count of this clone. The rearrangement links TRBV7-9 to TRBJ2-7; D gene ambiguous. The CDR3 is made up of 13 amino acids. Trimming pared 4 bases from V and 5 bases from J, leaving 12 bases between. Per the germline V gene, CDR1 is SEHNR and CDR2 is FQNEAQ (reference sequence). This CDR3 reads CASSSRPPHEQYF. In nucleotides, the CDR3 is TGTGCCAGCAGCTCTAGACCCCCCCACGAGCAGTACTTC.

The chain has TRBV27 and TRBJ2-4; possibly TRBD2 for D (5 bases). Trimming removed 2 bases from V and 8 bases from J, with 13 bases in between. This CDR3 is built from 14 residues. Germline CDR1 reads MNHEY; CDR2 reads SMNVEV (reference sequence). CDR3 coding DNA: TGTGCCAGCAGTTTAAGTGGGAGTTTGCACATTCAGTACTTC. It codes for CASSLSGSLHIQYF.

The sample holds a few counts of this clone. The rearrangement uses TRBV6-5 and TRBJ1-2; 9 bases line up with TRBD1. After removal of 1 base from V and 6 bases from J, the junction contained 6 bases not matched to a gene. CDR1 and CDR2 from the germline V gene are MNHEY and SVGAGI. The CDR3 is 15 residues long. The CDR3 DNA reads TGTGCCAGCAGTTACTTTACAGGGGGCAGGGATGGCTACACCTTC. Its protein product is CASSYFTGGRDGYTF.

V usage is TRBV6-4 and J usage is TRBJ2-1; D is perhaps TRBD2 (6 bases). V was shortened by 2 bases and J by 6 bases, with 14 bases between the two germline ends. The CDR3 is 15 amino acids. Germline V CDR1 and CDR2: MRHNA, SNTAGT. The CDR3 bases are TGTGCCAGCAGTGACGGGACTTCATATCCCAATGAGCAGTTCTTC. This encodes CASSDGTSYPNEQFF.

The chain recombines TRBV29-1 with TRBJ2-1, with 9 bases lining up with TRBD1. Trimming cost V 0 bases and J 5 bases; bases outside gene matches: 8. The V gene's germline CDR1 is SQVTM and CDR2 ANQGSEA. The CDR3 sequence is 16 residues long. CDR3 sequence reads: CSVEDQVTGGNNEQFF. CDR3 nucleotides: TGCAGCGTTGAAGATCAAGTGACAGGGGGAAACAATGAGCAGTTCTTC.

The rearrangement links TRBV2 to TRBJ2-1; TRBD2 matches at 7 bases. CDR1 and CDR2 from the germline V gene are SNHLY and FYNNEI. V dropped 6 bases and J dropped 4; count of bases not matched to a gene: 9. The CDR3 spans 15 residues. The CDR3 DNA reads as TGTGCCAGCAGCGCCGCCGGGACTATTTACAATGAGCAGTTCTTC. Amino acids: CASSAAGTIYNEQFF.

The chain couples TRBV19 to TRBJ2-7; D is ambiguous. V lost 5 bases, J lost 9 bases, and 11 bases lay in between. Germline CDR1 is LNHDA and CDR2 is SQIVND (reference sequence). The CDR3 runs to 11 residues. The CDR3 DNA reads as TGTGCCAGTAGTGACCAACTACGGCAGTACTTC. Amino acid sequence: CASSDQLRQYF.

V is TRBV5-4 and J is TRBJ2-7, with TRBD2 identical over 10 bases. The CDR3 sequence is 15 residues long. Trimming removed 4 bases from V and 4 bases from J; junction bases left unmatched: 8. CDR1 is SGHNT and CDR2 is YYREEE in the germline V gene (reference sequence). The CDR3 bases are TGTGCCAGCAGCCCAAGCGGGAGGGCCGGGTACGAGCAGTACTTC. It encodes CASSPSGRAGYEQYF.

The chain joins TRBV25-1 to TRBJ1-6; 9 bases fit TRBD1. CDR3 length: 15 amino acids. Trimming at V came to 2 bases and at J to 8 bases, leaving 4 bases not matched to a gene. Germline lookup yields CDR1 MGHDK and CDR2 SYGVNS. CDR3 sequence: CASSEGTGSYSPLHF. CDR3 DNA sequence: TGTGCCAGCAGTGAAGGGACAGGGAGTTATTCACCCCTCCACTTT.

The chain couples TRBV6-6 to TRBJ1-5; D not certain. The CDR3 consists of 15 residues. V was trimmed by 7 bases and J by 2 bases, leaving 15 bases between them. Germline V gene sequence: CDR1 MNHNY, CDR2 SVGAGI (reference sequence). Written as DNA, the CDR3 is TGTGCCAGCACTACCGGGAGGTTGGGCAATCAGCCCCAGCATTTT. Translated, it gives CASTTGRLGNQPQHF.